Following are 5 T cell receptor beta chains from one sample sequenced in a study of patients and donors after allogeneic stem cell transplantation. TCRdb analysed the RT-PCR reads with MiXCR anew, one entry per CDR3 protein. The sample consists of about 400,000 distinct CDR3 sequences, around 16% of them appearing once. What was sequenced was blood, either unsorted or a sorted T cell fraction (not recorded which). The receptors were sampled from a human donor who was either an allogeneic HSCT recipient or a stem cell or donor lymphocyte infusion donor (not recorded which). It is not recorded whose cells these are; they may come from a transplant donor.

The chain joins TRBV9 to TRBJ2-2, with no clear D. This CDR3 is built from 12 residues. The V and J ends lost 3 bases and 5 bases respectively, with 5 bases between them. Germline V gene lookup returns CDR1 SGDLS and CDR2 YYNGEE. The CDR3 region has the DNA TGTGCCAGCAGCGGATCTACCGGGGAGCTGTTTTTT. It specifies CASSGSTGELFF.

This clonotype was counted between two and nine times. In nucleotides, the CDR3 is TGTGCCAGTAGTACGAAAAATAAATGGAACTATGGCTACACCTTC. Translation: CASSTKNKWNYGYTF. The chain is built from TRBV19 and TRBJ1-2; unclear D gene. Trimming removed 4 bases from V and 2 bases from J, with 14 bases in between. Germline CDR1 reads LNHDA; CDR2 reads SQIVND (reference sequence). The CDR3 runs to 15 residues.

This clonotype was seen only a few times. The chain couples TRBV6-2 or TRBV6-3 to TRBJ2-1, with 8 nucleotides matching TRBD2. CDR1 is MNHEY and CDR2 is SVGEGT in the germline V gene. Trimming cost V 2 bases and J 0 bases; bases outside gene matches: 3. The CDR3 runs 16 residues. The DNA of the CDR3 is TGTGCCAGCAGTTACGGTCTAGCGGGCTCCTACAATGAGCAGTTCTTC. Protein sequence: CASSYGLAGSYNEQFF.

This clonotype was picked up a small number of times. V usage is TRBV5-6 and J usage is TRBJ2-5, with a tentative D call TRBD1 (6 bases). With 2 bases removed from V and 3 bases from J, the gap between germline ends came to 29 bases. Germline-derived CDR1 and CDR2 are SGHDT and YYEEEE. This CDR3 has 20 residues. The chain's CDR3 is CASSFYLIPDVGTKKETQYF. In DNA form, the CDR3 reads TGTGCCAGCAGCTTCTATTTGATACCGGATGTAGGGACAAAAAAAGAGACCCAGTACTTC. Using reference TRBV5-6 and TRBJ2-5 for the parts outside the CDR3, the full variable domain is DAGVTQSPTHLIKTRGQQVTLRCSPKSGHDTVSWYQQALGQGPQFIFQYYEEEERQRGNFPDRFSGHQFPNYSSELNVNALLLGDSALYLCASSFYLIPDVGTKKETQYFGPGTRLLVL.

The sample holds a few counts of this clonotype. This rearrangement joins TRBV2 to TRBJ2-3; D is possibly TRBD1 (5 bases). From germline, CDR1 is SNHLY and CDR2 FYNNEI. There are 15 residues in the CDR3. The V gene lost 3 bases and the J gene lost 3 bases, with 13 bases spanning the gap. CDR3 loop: CASSDWSQGTDTQYF. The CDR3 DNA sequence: TGTGCCAGCAGTGACTGGTCGCAGGGAACAGATACGCAGTATTTT.